This TCR beta chain appears in the sequencing data of a study of blood T cell repertoires in COVID-19 (dated by TCRdb to between 2020 and 2021). Regarding the research as a whole: Collaborator samples came from the United States, Italy and Spain and covered acute and convalescent phases of COVID-19. Samples came from the ongoing ImmuneRACE study (first 160 participants) plus 1,254 subjects from 6 global collaborators. Subjects who had been exposed to COVID-19, were actively infected with it, or had recovered from it provided the deeply sampled blood TCRbeta repertoires that made up the dataset. The repertoires were made available in a free public database intended to serve as a resource for research on the immune response to SARS-CoV-2. The material from the prospective study consisted of cDNA or gDNA derived from T cells, B-cell-depleted T cells, or PBMCs. The sample metadata nearly always contained a de-identified subject ID, COVID-19 status, age in years and sex. HLA class I and class II types, where available, came from metadata supplied by the sample provider rather than from assay-based typing. The research as a whole found: How much clinical and demographic metadata was included differed by source and by participant, and the metadata was provided uncurated.

TCRbeta CDR3 regions were amplified from genomic DNA by means of the immunoSEQ Assay, a bias-controlled multiplex PCR. On the authors' methods: The number of nucleated cells in each sample was estimated by amplification of reference gene primers within the assay. Sequence reads were collapsed and filtered to measure the absolute abundance of every unique TCRbeta CDR3 rearrangement. For each sample, productive Simpson clonality was calculated by taking the square root of Simpson's diversity index across productive rearrangements. This is the immuneACCESS table as TCRdb keeps it, with only in-frame sequences that have V and J called. A part of the clones is gone; compared with another copy, unresolved V genes explain less than half, and the rest is unexplained. That table is the source of V, J and clone size, and D and trimming were worked out from the DNA. This sample has some 120,000 clones in its table, and around nine tenths of those were observed once. Roughly 2% of the sample rests with the top ten.

V gives up 0 bases and J gives up 3 bases, and the segment between their germline ends measures 10 bases. The CDR3 sequence holds 15 residues, the cysteine and phenylalanine included. Left in the record is the CDR3 DNA by itself, 45 bases read in frame from the first base. Taken from the germline V gene, the CDR1 and CDR2 loops are SGDLS and YYNGEE. In regard to this clone: No antigen is known for it. Per-base quality was not reported, and no clone a single base away is much larger than it.

Collaborating institutions collected whole blood in K2EDTA tubes following their own protocols. For TCRbeta analysis, collaborators shipped samples in one of three forms: frozen whole blood, isolated PBMCs, or DNA extracted from either of those sample types. Recombination connected TRBV9 to TRBJ1-3, with the D gene uncertain. The origin of this receptor is a human donor with active COVID-19. The donor label of this sample is uncertain. Source material: peripheral blood. The DNA reads as follows: TGTGCCAGCAGCGTAGGAGGGAATTATGGAAACACCATATATTTT. Its coded protein is CASSVGGNYGNTIYF.